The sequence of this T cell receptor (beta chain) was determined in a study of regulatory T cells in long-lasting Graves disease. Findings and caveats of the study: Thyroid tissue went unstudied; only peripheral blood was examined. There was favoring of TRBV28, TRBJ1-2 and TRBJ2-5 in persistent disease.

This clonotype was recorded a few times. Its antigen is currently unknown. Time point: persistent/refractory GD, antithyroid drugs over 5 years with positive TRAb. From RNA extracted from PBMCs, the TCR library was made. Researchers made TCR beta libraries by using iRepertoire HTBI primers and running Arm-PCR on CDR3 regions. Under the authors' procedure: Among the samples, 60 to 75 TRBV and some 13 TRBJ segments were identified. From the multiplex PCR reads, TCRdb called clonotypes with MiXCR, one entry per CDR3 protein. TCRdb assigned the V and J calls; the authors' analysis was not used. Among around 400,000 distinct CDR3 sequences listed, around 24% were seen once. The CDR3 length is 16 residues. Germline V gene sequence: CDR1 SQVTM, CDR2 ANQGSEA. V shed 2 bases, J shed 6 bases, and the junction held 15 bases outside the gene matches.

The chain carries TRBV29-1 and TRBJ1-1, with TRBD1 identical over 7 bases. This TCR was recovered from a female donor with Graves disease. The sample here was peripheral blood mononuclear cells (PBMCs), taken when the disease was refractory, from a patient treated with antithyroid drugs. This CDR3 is CSVERDGRLTGAEAFF. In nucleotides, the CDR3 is TGCAGCGTTGAAAGGGATGGACGCCTAACAGGGGCTGAAGCTTTCTTT.